This TCR beta chain was retrieved from a study of T cells in Graves' hyperthyroidism and ophthalmopathy. Study as a whole: Peripheral blood specimens were obtained at initial diagnosis, prior to any treatment.

The table lists this clonotype with many counts. Germline V gene data show CDR1 as MGHDK and CDR2 as SYGVNS. Germline trimming cut 1 base from V and 5 bases from J; bases unmatched to any gene: 10. There are 17 residues in the CDR3. From RNA transcripts, TCR beta CDR3 regions were amplified. With the HTBI primer set, the TCR CDR3 went through a first round of RT-PCR. TCRdb called the multiplex PCR reads again in MiXCR, with one record for every CDR3 protein. The sample consists of hundreds of thousands of distinct CDR3 sequences, around 38% of them appearing once. The origin of this receptor is a man between 18 and 35 years old with Graves' hyperthyroidism. Sequencing used blood. The chain employs TRBV25-1 and TRBJ2-2; TRBD1 aligns across 7 bases. The CDR3: CASSELAGQVFTGELFF. The CDR3 DNA follows: TGTGCCAGCAGTGAATTAGCAGGACAGGTCTTTACCGGGGAGCTGTTTTTT.